The next 4 T cell receptor beta chains were all read from a single sample in a study of control samples from healthy donors and cancer patients. TCRdb keeps only in-frame clones here, not all; method: immunoSEQ multiplex PCR. The sample yields around 140,000 clones, under 90% seen once. The specimen was PBMCs. These receptors came from a man aged 50-59 years with head and neck cancer.

This clone has a single count. This rearrangement joins TRBV3-1 (or the pseudogene TRBV3-2) to TRBJ2-1, with 12 bases identical to TRBD2. The CDR3 contains 19 residues. CDR1 is LGHDT, CDR2 YNNKEL, per germline (reference sequence). With V trimmed by 1 base and J by 4 bases, 11 bases remained unmatched. The CDR3 coding sequence is TGTGCCAGCAGCCAAGTGAGTCTAGCGGGAGGGCCGGGGTACAATGAGCAGTTCTTC. Amino acid sequence: CASSQVSLAGGPGYNEQFF.

The rearrangement joins TRBV27 to TRBJ2-1; tentatively, D is TRBD2 (5 bases). V shed 3 bases and J shed 0 bases, with 12 bases lying between them. The germline V gene encodes CDR1 MNHEY and CDR2 SMNVEV (reference sequence). This CDR3 spans 16 amino acids. The CDR3 bases are TGTGCCAGCAGTTTCCGCGGGCTCCCCTCCTACAATGAGCAGTTCTTC. Its translation: CASSFRGLPSYNEQFF.

This chain's CDR3 is CASSLDRNYNEQFF. CDR3 nucleotide sequence: TGTGCCAGCAGCCTGGACAGAAACTACAATGAGCAGTTCTTC. This chain uses TRBV5-8 with TRBJ2-1, with D maybe TRBD1 (6 bases). This CDR3 has 14 amino acids. V was cut by 4 bases and J by 3 bases, with 11 bases left in between. Germline CDR1 SGHTS, CDR2 YDEGEE.

J is TRBJ2-3 and V is TRBV5-6, with unresolved D. Deletions cut 0 bases from V and 0 bases from J, with 5 bases between. The CDR3 covers 14 residues. The germline V gene has CDR1 SGHDT and CDR2 YYEEEE. In DNA form, the CDR3 reads TGTGCCAGCAGCTTGGTACCCAGCACAGATACGCAGTATTTT. Translating it yields CASSLVPSTDTQYF.